This T cell receptor (beta chain) comes out of a study of OX40 agonist ivuxolimab in advanced cancers. On the study more broadly: Patients in the trial were receiving intravenous ivuxolimab every 2 weeks, at doses of 0.01 to 10 mg/kg.

Drawing of blood for sampling happened at baseline, at cycle 4 day 1, and at cycle 7 day 1. General study points: Researchers did not determine the expanded peripheral T cells' antigen specificity. CD4+ and CD8+ T cells in blood underwent clonal expansion by week 6 at 0.1 to 3.0 mg/kg.

Notes on this clone: Its specificity is not known.

Clones were read by immunoSEQ multiplex PCR, and TCRdb kept only the in-frame ones, dropping some. This table holds roughly 50,000 clones, about four fifths found once. The germline V gene encodes CDR1 MNHNS and CDR2 SASEGT. V lost 6 bases and J 0 bases, leaving 15 bases between the germline ends. CDR3 length equals 15 residues. The gene calls are TRBV6-1 and TRBJ2-7, with a weak D call TRBD2 (6 bases). Material: CD4+ or CD8+ T cells sorted from blood, obtained in a trial of the OX40 agonist ivuxolimab. The receptor's source is an adult with an advanced solid tumor such as melanoma, head and neck, liver or kidney cancer. The CDR3: CASSLFTGGSYEQYF. In DNA form, the CDR3 reads TGTGCCAGCAGCCTTTTTACCGGGGGCTCCTACGAGCAGTACTTC.